A selection of T cell receptor beta chains follows, all from one sample in a study of T cell clones after liver transplantation. This table comes from immunoSEQ multiplex PCR, and its TCRdb copy is limited to in-frame clones, with some not included. This sample carries more than 95,000 clones, less than 95% of them seen once, and the ten largest clones take around 0.83%. Sequences were derived from CD4+ T cells from blood, sampled 12 months after liver transplant. All receptors come from a human patient who received a liver transplant. Some of these T cells may belong to the graft donor. CDR3s include the opening cysteine and the closing phenylalanine or tryptophan. The order of the fields is V gene, D gene, J gene, clone size, CDR3 DNA, CDR3 protein. D genes are given only for firm matches. A row's size may be missing; if present it is once, few, many or a size class.

V gene: TRBV2
D gene: TRBD2
J gene: TRBJ2-1
clone size: .
CDR3 DNA: TGTGCCAGCAGTGGGGGAGCGGGAGGGCGTGAGCAGTTCTTC
CDR3 protein: CASSGGAGGREQFF

V gene: TRBV29-1
D gene: TRBD2
J gene: TRBJ2-1
clone size: few
CDR3 DNA: TGCAGCGGTTCCCTGGGACTATCCCCCGCCAATGAGCAGTTCTTC
CDR3 protein: CSGSLGLSPANEQFF

V gene: TRBV7-9
D gene: TRBD2
J gene: TRBJ2-3
clone size: once
CDR3 DNA: TGTGCCAGCAGCCTCGGACTAGCGGGAGGGGCAGATACGCAGTATTTT
CDR3 protein: CASSLGLAGGADTQYF

V gene: TRBV7-2
D gene: .
J gene: TRBJ2-7
clone size: .
CDR3 DNA: TGTGCCAGCAGCCTTCGGGACTCATCCTACGAGCAGTACTTC
CDR3 protein: CASSLRDSSYEQYF

V gene: TRBV5-1
D gene: .
J gene: TRBJ2-2
clone size: .
CDR3 DNA: TGCGCCAGCAGCTCTAGGACTGACACCGGGGAGCTGTTTTTT
CDR3 protein: CASSSRTDTGELFF

V gene: TRBV20-1
D gene: .
J gene: TRBJ1-5
clone size: .
CDR3 DNA: TGCAGTGCTAGTTATGCGGACAGAAACCATTTT
CDR3 protein: CSASYADRNHF

V gene: TRBV2
D gene: TRBD2
J gene: TRBJ2-5
clone size: .
CDR3 DNA: TGTGCCAGCATGGCAGAAGCGGGAGGGACGGAGACCCAGTACTTC
CDR3 protein: CASMAEAGGTETQYF

V gene: TRBV5-1
D gene: .
J gene: TRBJ2-3
clone size: .
CDR3 DNA: TGCGCCAGCAGCTTGACCGGGAGTTGGGCAGATACGCAGTATTTT
CDR3 protein: CASSLTGSWADTQYF

V gene: TRBV18
D gene: TRBD2
J gene: TRBJ2-7
clone size: .
CDR3 DNA: TGTGCCAGCTCGCCTTTTTCGGGGACTAGCGGGAGGGCCTCCCACGAGCAGTACTTC
CDR3 protein: CASSPFSGTSGRASHEQYF

V gene: TRBV7-9
D gene: .
J gene: TRBJ2-1
clone size: .
CDR3 DNA: TGTGCCAGCAGCTTAATCCGACTGGCTAACAATGAGCAGTTCTTC
CDR3 protein: CASSLIRLANNEQFF

V gene: TRBV9
D gene: TRBD1
J gene: TRBJ1-4
clone size: .
CDR3 DNA: TGTGCCAGCAGCGTAGCAGGGGGCAATGAAAAACTGTTTTTT
CDR3 protein: CASSVAGGNEKLFF

V gene: TRBV18
D gene: .
J gene: TRBJ2-6
clone size: .
CDR3 DNA: TGTGCCAGCTCACCTTCAGGGAGCTCTGGGGCCAACGTCCTGACTTTC
CDR3 protein: CASSPSGSSGANVLTF

V gene: TRBV28
D gene: .
J gene: TRBJ2-1
clone size: .
CDR3 DNA: TGTGCCAGCAGCTCCCCGGGTGTGGATGAGCAGTTCTTC
CDR3 protein: CASSSPGVDEQFF

V gene: TRBV7-9
D gene: .
J gene: TRBJ1-1
clone size: .
CDR3 DNA: TGTGCCAGCAGCTTGGGTGTTTCCAACACTGAAGCTTTCTTT
CDR3 protein: CASSLGVSNTEAFF

V gene: TRBV9
D gene: TRBD2
J gene: TRBJ2-3
clone size: .
CDR3 DNA: TGTGCCAGCAGCGAGGGGGTGGGACTAGCGGTCGATACGCAGTATTTT
CDR3 protein: CASSEGVGLAVDTQYF

V gene: TRBV6-5
D gene: .
J gene: TRBJ2-7
clone size: .
CDR3 DNA: TGTGCCAGCAGTTACTCATCCGCGACCTCCTACGAGCAGTACTTC
CDR3 protein: CASSYSSATSYEQYF

V gene: TRBV4-1
D gene: TRBD2
J gene: TRBJ2-1
clone size: .
CDR3 DNA: TGCGCCAGCAGCTCAGATCCAACGGGAGGTAATGAGCAGTTCTTC
CDR3 protein: CASSSDPTGGNEQFF

V gene: TRBV5-1
D gene: TRBD2
J gene: TRBJ2-1
clone size: .
CDR3 DNA: TGCGCCAGCAGCACCGGCGGGGGGGCGTTTAATGAGCAGTTCTTC
CDR3 protein: CASSTGGGAFNEQFF

V gene: TRBV11-3
D gene: TRBD1
J gene: TRBJ1-1
clone size: .
CDR3 DNA: TGTGCCAGCAGCTGGGACAGGGGGTATGGGGACACTGAAGCTTTCTTT
CDR3 protein: CASSWDRGYGDTEAFF

V gene: TRBV29-1
D gene: .
J gene: TRBJ1-2
clone size: once
CDR3 DNA: TGCAGCGTTGCTAGGACAGAAAACTATGGCTACACCTTC
CDR3 protein: CSVARTENYGYTF

V gene: TRBV2
D gene: .
J gene: TRBJ1-1
clone size: .
CDR3 DNA: TGTGCCAGCAGCCGTGAAAGGAACACTGAAGCTTTCTTT
CDR3 protein: CASSRERNTEAFF

V gene: TRBV28
D gene: .
J gene: TRBJ2-4
clone size: once
CDR3 DNA: TGTGCCAGCAGTTTAGGGGCAGGGGCCGGTGAAAACATTCAGTACTTC
CDR3 protein: CASSLGAGAGENIQYF

V gene: TRBV7-8
D gene: TRBD2
J gene: TRBJ2-2
clone size: .
CDR3 DNA: TGTGCCAGCAGCGCACTAGCGGGGGCGAACACCGGGGAGCTGTTTTTT
CDR3 protein: CASSALAGANTGELFF

V gene: TRBV19
D gene: TRBD1
J gene: TRBJ1-4
clone size: .
CDR3 DNA: TGTGCCAGTAGCACGACAGGGACTAATGAAAAACTGTTTTTT
CDR3 protein: CASSTTGTNEKLFF

V gene: TRBV7-8
D gene: TRBD2
J gene: TRBJ2-3
clone size: .
CDR3 DNA: TGTGCCAGCAGGCCGTGGGGGGGGAAAGATACGCAGTATTTT
CDR3 protein: CASRPWGGKDTQYF

V gene: TRBV30
D gene: .
J gene: TRBJ2-5
clone size: .
CDR3 DNA: TGTGCCTGGAGTGTTTTGGAGACCCAGTACTTC
CDR3 protein: CAWSVLETQYF

V gene: TRBV28
D gene: .
J gene: TRBJ1-1
clone size: .
CDR3 DNA: TGTGCCAGCAATAACTTGGGGACGAACACTGAAGCTTTCTTT
CDR3 protein: CASNNLGTNTEAFF

V gene: TRBV11-3
D gene: TRBD2
J gene: TRBJ2-7
clone size: .
CDR3 DNA: TGTGCCAGCAGCTTAGGGTGGGAAGCGGGAGACCCCGAGCAGTACTTC
CDR3 protein: CASSLGWEAGDPEQYF

V gene: TRBV21-1
D gene: .
J gene: TRBJ1-5
clone size: .
CDR3 DNA: .
CDR3 protein: CASSEGQGEYRCNQPQHF

V gene: TRBV6-1
D gene: .
J gene: TRBJ1-1
clone size: .
CDR3 DNA: TGTGCCAGCAGTGAACGCCAGGGTTACACTGAAGCTTTCTTT
CDR3 protein: CASSERQGYTEAFF

V gene: TRBV9
D gene: .
J gene: TRBJ2-7
clone size: once
CDR3 DNA: TGTGCCAGCAGCGTAGTCGGGGCCGGCGAGCAGTACTTC
CDR3 protein: CASSVVGAGEQYF

V gene: TRBV9
D gene: TRBD2
J gene: TRBJ2-1
clone size: .
CDR3 DNA: TGTGCCAGCAGCGTAGGACTAGCTGGGGTCGATGAGCAGTTCTTC
CDR3 protein: CASSVGLAGVDEQFF

V gene: TRBV11-1
D gene: TRBD1
J gene: TRBJ1-1
clone size: .
CDR3 DNA: TGTGCCAGCAGCCTAGGCACAGGGGTCCCTGAAGCTTTCTTT
CDR3 protein: CASSLGTGVPEAFF

V gene: TRBV28
D gene: .
J gene: TRBJ2-4
clone size: .
CDR3 DNA: TGTGCCAGCAGTCCCGGGACGGTAGCCAAAAACATTCAGTACTTC
CDR3 protein: CASSPGTVAKNIQYF

V gene: TRBV7-2
D gene: .
J gene: TRBJ1-5
clone size: .
CDR3 DNA: TGTGCCAGCAGCTTAGCTTCCCAGGCTGGGGATCAGCCCCAGCATTTT
CDR3 protein: CASSLASQAGDQPQHF

V gene: TRBV10-3
D gene: TRBD2
J gene: TRBJ2-7
clone size: .
CDR3 DNA: TGTGCCATCAGTGACCTAGCGGGAGGACGGGAGCAGTACTTC
CDR3 protein: CAISDLAGGREQYF

V gene: TRBV23-1
D gene: .
J gene: TRBJ2-4
clone size: .
CDR3 DNA: TGCGCCAGCAGTCGCAAAAACATTCAGTACTTC
CDR3 protein: CASSRKNIQYF

V gene: TRBV12-2
D gene: .
J gene: TRBJ2-7
clone size: .
CDR3 DNA: TGTGCAAGTCGCTTAGCCAGGGACAGGGCCTTCGAGTGGTTCGAGCAGTACTTC
CDR3 protein: CASRLARDRAFEWFEQYF

V gene: TRBV7-8
D gene: TRBD1
J gene: TRBJ1-2
clone size: .
CDR3 DNA: TGTGCCAGCAGCTTAGCAGGGGACAGGGGGTATGGCTACACCTTC
CDR3 protein: CASSLAGDRGYGYTF

V gene: TRBV28
D gene: TRBD1
J gene: TRBJ1-5
clone size: .
CDR3 DNA: TGTGCCAGCAGTTTAGCGGGACAGGGGAGCAATCAGCCCCAGCATTTT
CDR3 protein: CASSLAGQGSNQPQHF

V gene: TRBV23-1
D gene: .
J gene: TRBJ2-7
clone size: .
CDR3 DNA: TGCGCCAGCAGTCACAGAGGGAAAGGGTACGAGCAGTACTTC
CDR3 protein: CASSHRGKGYEQYF

V gene: TRBV5-1
D gene: TRBD2
J gene: TRBJ2-1
clone size: .
CDR3 DNA: TGCGCCAGCAGCTTGCCGCGTGTCGAGGCTAGCGGGAGGAATGAGCAGTTCTTC
CDR3 protein: CASSLPRVEASGRNEQFF

V gene: TRBV6-1
D gene: .
J gene: TRBJ1-2
clone size: .
CDR3 DNA: TGTGCCATCGACCCGGACACCCTGTTAGTGGCTGGCTACACCTTC
CDR3 protein: CAIDPDTLLVAGYTF

V gene: TRBV19
D gene: .
J gene: TRBJ2-1
clone size: .
CDR3 DNA: TGTGCCAGTAGTATGGGGCTAGTCAACAATGAGCAGTTCTTC
CDR3 protein: CASSMGLVNNEQFF

V gene: TRBV9
D gene: .
J gene: TRBJ2-2
clone size: .
CDR3 DNA: TGTGCCAGCAGCGTAGTAGAAACCGGGGAGCTGTTTTTT
CDR3 protein: CASSVVETGELFF

V gene: TRBV7-2
D gene: .
J gene: TRBJ2-1
clone size: .
CDR3 DNA: TGTGCCAGCAGTTTCGATCCTACCTCCTACAATGAGCAGTTCTTC
CDR3 protein: CASSFDPTSYNEQFF

V gene: TRBV6-1
D gene: .
J gene: TRBJ1-1
clone size: .
CDR3 DNA: TGTGCCAGCAGTCCAAATACAGGGTTCACTGAAGCTTTCTTT
CDR3 protein: CASSPNTGFTEAFF